This TCR beta chain came from a study of T cell repertoires in cytomegalovirus infection. Study information: CMV infection together with matching HLA type was indicated by public TCR beta signatures.

Study-wide findings and caveats: Frequencies of public TCR beta families were cumulated, and this identified carriers of CMV plus the relevant HLA.

The length of the CDR3 is 12 residues. V lost 7 bases and J lost 4, with 9 bases in between. Looked up from germline, CDR1 is SGHTA and CDR2 is FQGNSA. TCRdb analysed the reads with MiXCR anew, one entry per CDR3 protein. The table has around 300,000 distinct CDR3 sequences, about 26% seen once. The sample holds many counts of this clonotype. Its specificity is unknown. This sequence originates from a human donor in good health (CMV status not recorded). Some clones in this sample may be carry-over from other donors' samples. Sequencing used PBMCs. This chain joins TRBV7-2 and TRBJ2-3; D is unclear. The CDR3 nucleotides read TGTGCCAGCACCTCCCTCGCAGATACGCAGTATTTT. Residues: CASTSLADTQYF.